The following is a T cell receptor beta chain sequence with its context. The data stem from a study of shared clonotypes between healthy human individuals. Germline values: CDR1 PRHDT, CDR2 FYEKMQ (reference sequence). The CDR3 consists of 12 residues. The ends were cut back, 5 bases at V and 7 bases at J, with 9 bases in the middle. Sequencing was performed with immunoSEQ multiplex PCR; in TCRdb, only in-frame clones are kept and a portion is missing. In the table there are roughly 2.6 million clones, roughly nine tenths of which are singletons. The sample was naive CD4+ T cells sorted from blood. The subset denotes: CD45RA+ positively selected. This TCR derives from a man between 18 and 29 years old in good health. The chain combines TRBV13 with TRBJ1-5; D gene uncertain. CDR3 nucleotides: TGTGCCAGCAGCCCAGCCGGACAGCCCCAGCATTTT. This gives the protein CASSPAGQPQHF.